What follows are 15 T cell receptor beta chains derived from one specimen sequenced in a study of blood T cell repertoires in COVID-19. Clones were read by immunoSEQ multiplex PCR, and TCRdb kept only the in-frame ones, dropping some. The data show around 160,000 clones, 81% seen once. Material: peripheral blood. The receptor source for this set is a human donor with acute or convalescent COVID-19. The donor label of this sample is uncertain.

This sequence joins TRBV27 and TRBJ2-1; maybe TRBD2 (6 bases). V lost 3 bases to trimming and J lost 15 bases, with 15 bases between them. The CDR3 is 12 residues long. From germline, CDR1 is MNHEY and CDR2 SMNVEV (reference sequence). This CDR3 is CASSFLRGERFF. Here the CDR3 DNA reads TGTGCCAGCAGTTTCTTGCGGGGCGAACGGTTCTTC.

The gene calls are TRBV4-1 and TRBJ1-6; no firm D call. The germline gives CDR1 MGHRA, CDR2 YSYEKL. There are 15 residues in the CDR3. V dropped 1 base and J dropped 9 bases, with 13 bases sitting between them. CDR3 nucleotide sequence: TGCGCCAGCAGCCAAGGGATTCAGAGGTCTTCACCCCTCCACTTT. Protein product: CASSQGIQRSSPLHF.

The chain carries TRBV5-1 and TRBJ2-6; unclear D gene. This CDR3 has 15 residues. Per the germline V gene, CDR1 is SGHRS and CDR2 is YFSETQ. The germline V and J ends were trimmed by 3 bases and 4 bases, with 11 bases remaining between them. CDR3 region: CASSSGNAGANVLTF. CDR3 DNA: TGCGCCAGCAGCTCCGGTAATGCCGGGGCCAACGTCCTGACTTTC.

The V gene is TRBV30, the J gene TRBJ1-5; D remains unclear. Trimming cost V 4 bases and J 1 base, with 14 bases left between them. Germline V gene data show CDR1 as GTSNPN and CDR2 as SVGIG (reference sequence). The CDR3 contains 15 residues. CDR3 in amino acids: CAWNERGLSNQPQHF. The CDR3 bases are TGTGCCTGGAACGAAAGAGGGTTGAGCAATCAGCCCCAGCATTTT.

This chain joins TRBV10-2 and TRBJ1-1; no clear D gene. This CDR3 contains 14 residues. V was shortened by 4 bases and J by 0 bases, with 9 bases between the two germline ends. From germline, CDR1 is WSHSY and CDR2 SAAADI. CDR3 sequence: CASSGSVLNTEAFF. The DNA for the CDR3 is TGCGCCAGCAGTGGTAGCGTCTTGAACACTGAAGCTTTCTTT.

This clone was seen more than once but under ten times. This chain links TRBV7-2 with TRBJ1-6, with D tentatively TRBD1 (5 bases). This CDR3 is 14 amino acids long. Germline-derived CDR1 and CDR2 are SGHTA and FQGNSA. The germline V and J ends were trimmed by 6 bases and 6 bases, with 12 bases remaining between them. CDR3 in amino acids: CASSLGQVNSPLHF. The CDR3 DNA follows: TGTGCCAGCAGTTTGGGGCAGGTTAATTCACCCCTCCACTTT.

The rearrangement links TRBV18 to TRBJ1-6, with 7 bases that match TRBD1. V shed 6 bases, J shed 10 bases, and the junction held 12 bases outside the gene matches. The CDR3 runs 15 residues. Per germline, CDR1 KGHSH and CDR2 LQKENI. The DNA for the CDR3 is TGTGCCAGCTCCCCAGATTCCACAGGGGCCTCACCCCTCCACTTT. It yields the protein CASSPDSTGASPLHF.

The rearrangement links TRBV25-1 to TRBJ1-1; maybe TRBD1 (5 bases). The V end was cut by 5 bases, the J end by 3 bases, with 22 bases between. Germline-derived CDR1 and CDR2 are MGHDK and SYGVNS. CDR3 size: 17 residues. The CDR3 coding sequence is TGTGCCAGCAGTCCTCCGAGGAGGGGAGTAGTAGACACTGAAGCTTTCTTT. Protein product: CASSPPRRGVVDTEAFF. The full variable domain, in which reference TRBV25-1 and TRBJ1-1 provide the parts outside the CDR3, is EADIYQTPRYLVIGTGKKITLECSQTMGHDKMYWYQQDPGMELHLIHYSYGVNSTEKGDLSSESTVSRIRTEHFPLTLESARPSHTSQYLCASSPPRRGVVDTEAFFGQGTRLTVV.

This chain joins TRBV9 and TRBJ1-1; 8 bases line up with TRBD1. After removal of 3 bases from V and 7 bases from J, the junction contained 5 bases not matched to a gene. This CDR3 is 13 amino acids long. CDR1 and CDR2 from the germline V gene are SGDLS and YYNGEE. This CDR3 is CASSAGTGNEAFF. The DNA for the CDR3 is TGTGCCAGCAGCGCAGGGACAGGTAATGAAGCTTTCTTT.

The V and J genes are TRBV6-5 and TRBJ1-2; D gene unclear. Germline V gives CDR1 MNHEY, CDR2 SVGAGI. This CDR3 has 11 amino acids. Trimming removed 4 bases at V and 5 bases at J, with 5 bases between. The CDR3 DNA follows: TGTGCCAGCAGTTTAACTTATGGCTACACCTTC. Protein product: CASSLTYGYTF.

This sequence joins TRBV2 and TRBJ2-1; TRBD2 matches at 10 bases. CDR1 and CDR2 from the germline V gene are SNHLY and FYNNEI. V was clipped by 6 bases and J by 9 bases; unmatched bases: 14. The CDR3 sequence is 16 residues long. CDR3 residues: CASSEWTSGRSSEQFF. Written as DNA, the CDR3 is TGTGCCAGCAGCGAATGGACTAGCGGACGGTCGAGTGAGCAGTTCTTC.

This clone was found once. The chain carries TRBV5-1 and TRBJ2-7, with D unresolved. Germline lookup yields CDR1 SGHRS and CDR2 YFSETQ. The CDR3 totals 16 residues. V was shortened by 4 bases and J by 3 bases, with 20 bases between the two germline ends. CDR3 in DNA: TGCGCCAGCAGCCCGAGAGGCGTTCTTAGCCTCTACGAGCAGTACTTC. Its protein product is CASSPRGVLSLYEQYF.

The V and J genes are TRBV9 and TRBJ2-2; 8 positions agree with TRBD1. Germline CDR1 reads SGDLS; CDR2 reads YYNGEE. This CDR3 spans 16 amino acids. V lost 4 bases, J lost 1 base, and 6 bases stayed unmatched. CDR3 sequence (DNA): TGTGCCAGCAGCCCCCCCGGGACAGGGAACACCGGGGAGCTGTTTTTT. Translating gives CASSPPGTGNTGELFF.

This clone showed up just once. V usage is TRBV24-1 and J usage is TRBJ2-2, with 14 bases fitting TRBD2. This CDR3 is 17 amino acids long. Per the germline V gene, CDR1 is KGHDR and CDR2 is SFDVKD. J was trimmed by 7 bases and V by 3 bases; bases with no gene match: 6. CDR3 protein: CATSDEGLAGANGELFF. CDR3 DNA sequence: TGTGCCACCAGTGATGAGGGACTAGCGGGGGCGAACGGGGAGCTGTTTTTT.

J is TRBJ2-7 and V is TRBV13, with TRBD2 matching 9 bases. The V gene end was trimmed by 1 base and the J gene end by 3 bases; junction bases not matched to a gene: 13. The CDR3 has 18 amino acids. The germline CDR1 and CDR2 sequences are PRHDT and FYEKMQ (reference sequence). The CDR3: CASSLDSLAGEENYEQYF. The CDR3 DNA is TGTGCCAGCAGCTTAGATAGTTTAGCGGGGGAGGAAAACTACGAGCAGTACTTC.